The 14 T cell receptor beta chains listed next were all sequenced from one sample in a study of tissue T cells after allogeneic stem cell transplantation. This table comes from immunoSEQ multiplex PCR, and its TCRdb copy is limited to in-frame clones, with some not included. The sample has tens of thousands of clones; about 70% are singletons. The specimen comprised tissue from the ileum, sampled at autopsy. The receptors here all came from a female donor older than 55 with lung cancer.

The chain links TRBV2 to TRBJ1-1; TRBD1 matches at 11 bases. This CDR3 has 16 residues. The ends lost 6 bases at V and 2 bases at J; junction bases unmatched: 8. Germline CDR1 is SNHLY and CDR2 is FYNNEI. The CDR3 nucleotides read TGTGCCAGCAGCCCCAGGACAGGGGGCTTTAACACTGAAGCTTTCTTT. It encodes CASSPRTGGFNTEAFF. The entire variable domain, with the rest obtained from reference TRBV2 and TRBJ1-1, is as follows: EPEVTQTPSHQVTQMGQEVILRCVPISNHLYFYWYRQILGQKVEFLVSFYNNEISEKSEIFDDQFSVERPDGSNFTLKIRSTKLEDSAMYFCASSPRTGGFNTEAFFGQGTRLTVV.

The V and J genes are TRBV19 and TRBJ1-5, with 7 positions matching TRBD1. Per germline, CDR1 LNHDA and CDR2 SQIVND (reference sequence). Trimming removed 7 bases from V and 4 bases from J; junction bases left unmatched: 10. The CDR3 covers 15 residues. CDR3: CASIPTGAGNQPQHF. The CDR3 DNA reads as TGTGCCAGTATACCAACAGGGGCAGGGAATCAGCCCCAGCATTTT. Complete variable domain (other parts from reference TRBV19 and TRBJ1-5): DGGITQSPKYLFRKEGQNVTLSCEQNLNHDAMYWYRQDPGQGLRLIYYSQIVNDFQKGDIAEGYSVSREKKESFPLTVTSAQKNPTAFYLCASIPTGAGNQPQHFGDGTRLSIL.

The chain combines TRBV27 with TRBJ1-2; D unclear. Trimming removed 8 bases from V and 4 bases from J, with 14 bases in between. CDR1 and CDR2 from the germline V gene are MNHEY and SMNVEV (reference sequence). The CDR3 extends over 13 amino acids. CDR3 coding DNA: TGTGCCAGCTCCATTGACTCCCGCTATGGCTACACCTTC. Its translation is CASSIDSRYGYTF.

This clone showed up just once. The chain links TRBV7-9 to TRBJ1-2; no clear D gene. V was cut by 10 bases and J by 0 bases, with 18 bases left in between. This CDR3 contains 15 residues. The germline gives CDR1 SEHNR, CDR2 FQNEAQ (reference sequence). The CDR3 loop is CATLDVGKANYGYTF. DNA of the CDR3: TGTGCCACCCTTGACGTCGGCAAAGCTAACTATGGCTACACCTTC.

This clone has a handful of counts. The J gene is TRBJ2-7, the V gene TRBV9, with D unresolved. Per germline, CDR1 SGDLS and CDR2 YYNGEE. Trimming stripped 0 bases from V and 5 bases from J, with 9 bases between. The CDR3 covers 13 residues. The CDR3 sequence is CASSVGATHEQYF. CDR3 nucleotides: TGTGCCAGCAGCGTAGGAGCAACGCACGAGCAGTACTTC. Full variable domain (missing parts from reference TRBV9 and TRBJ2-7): DSGVTQTPKHLITATGQRVTLRCSPRSGDLSVYWYQQSLDQGLQFLIQYYNGEERAKGNILERFSAQQFPDLHSELNLSSLELGDSALYFCASSVGATHEQYFGPGTRLTVT.

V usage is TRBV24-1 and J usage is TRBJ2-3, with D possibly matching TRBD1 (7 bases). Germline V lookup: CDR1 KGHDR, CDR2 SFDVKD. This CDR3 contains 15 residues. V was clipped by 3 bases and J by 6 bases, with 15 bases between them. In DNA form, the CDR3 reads TGTGCCACCAGTGATCGATCCGGGGGACAGGATACGCAGTATTTT. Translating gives CATSDRSGGQDTQYF.

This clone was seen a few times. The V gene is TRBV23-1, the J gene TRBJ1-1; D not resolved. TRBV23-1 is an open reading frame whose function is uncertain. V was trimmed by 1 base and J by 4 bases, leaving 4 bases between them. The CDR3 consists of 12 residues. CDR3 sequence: CASSQLVTEAFF. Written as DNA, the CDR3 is TGCGCCAGCAGTCAATTGGTCACTGAAGCTTTCTTT.

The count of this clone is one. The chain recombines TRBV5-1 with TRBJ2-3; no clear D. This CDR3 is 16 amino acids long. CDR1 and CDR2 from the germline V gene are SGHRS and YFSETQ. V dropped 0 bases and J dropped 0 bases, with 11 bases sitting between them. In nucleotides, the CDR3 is TGCGCCAGCAGCTTGGGTGGAAGCGCGAGCACAGATACGCAGTATTTT. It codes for CASSLGGSASTDTQYF. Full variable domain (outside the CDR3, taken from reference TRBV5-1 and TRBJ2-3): KAGVTQTPRYLIKTRGQQVTLSCSPISGHRSVSWYQQTPGQGLQFLFEYFSETQRNKGNFPGRFSGRQFSNSRSEMNVSTLELGDSALYLCASSLGGSASTDTQYFGPGTRLTVL.

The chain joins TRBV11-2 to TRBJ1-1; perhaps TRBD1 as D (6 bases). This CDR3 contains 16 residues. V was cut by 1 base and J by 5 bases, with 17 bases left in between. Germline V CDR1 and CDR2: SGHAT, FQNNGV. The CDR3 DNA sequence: TGTGCCAGCAGCTTAGTGGGGGGGCATTCAAGGACTGAAGCTTTCTTT. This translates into CASSLVGGHSRTEAFF.

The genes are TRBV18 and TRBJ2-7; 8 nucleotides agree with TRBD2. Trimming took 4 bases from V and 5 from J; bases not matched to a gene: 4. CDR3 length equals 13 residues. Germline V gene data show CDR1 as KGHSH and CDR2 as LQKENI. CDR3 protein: CASSRLAGDEQYF. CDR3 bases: TGTGCCAGCTCACGTCTAGCGGGCGACGAGCAGTACTTC.

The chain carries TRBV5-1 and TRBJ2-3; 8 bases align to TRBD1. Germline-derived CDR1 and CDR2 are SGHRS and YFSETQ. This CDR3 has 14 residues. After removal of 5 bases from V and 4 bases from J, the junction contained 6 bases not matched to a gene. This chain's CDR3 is CASRLDRGADTQYF. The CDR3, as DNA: TGCGCCAGCAGGTTAGACAGGGGCGCAGATACGCAGTATTTT.

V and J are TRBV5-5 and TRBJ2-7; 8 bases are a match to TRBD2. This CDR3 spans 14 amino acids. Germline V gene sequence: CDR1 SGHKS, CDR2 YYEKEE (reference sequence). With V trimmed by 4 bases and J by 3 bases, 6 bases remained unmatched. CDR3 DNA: TGTGCCAGCAGCCCGGGAGGGGGGGTCTACGAGCAGTACTTC. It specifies CASSPGGGVYEQYF. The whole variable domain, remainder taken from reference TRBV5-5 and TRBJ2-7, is DAGVTQSPTHLIKTRGQQVTLRCSPISGHKSVSWYQQVLGQGPQFIFQYYEKEERGRGNFPDRFSARQFPNYSSELNVNALLLGDSALYLCASSPGGGVYEQYFGPGTRLTVT.

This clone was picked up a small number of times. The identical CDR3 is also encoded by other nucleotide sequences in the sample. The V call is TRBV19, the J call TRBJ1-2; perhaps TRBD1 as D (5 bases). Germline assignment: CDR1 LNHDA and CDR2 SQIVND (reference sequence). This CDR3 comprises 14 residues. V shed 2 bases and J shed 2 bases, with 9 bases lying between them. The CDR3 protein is CASSIRGRNYGYTF. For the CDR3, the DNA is TGTGCCAGTAGTATAAGGGGACGAAACTATGGCTACACCTTC. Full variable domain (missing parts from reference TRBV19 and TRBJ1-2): DGGITQSPKYLFRKEGQNVTLSCEQNLNHDAMYWYRQDPGQGLRLIYYSQIVNDFQKGDIAEGYSVSREKKESFPLTVTSAQKNPTAFYLCASSIRGRNYGYTFGSGTRLTVV.

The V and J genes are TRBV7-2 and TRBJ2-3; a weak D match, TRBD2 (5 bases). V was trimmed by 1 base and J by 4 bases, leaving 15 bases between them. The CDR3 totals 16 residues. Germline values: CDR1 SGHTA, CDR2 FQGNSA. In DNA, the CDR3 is TGTGCCAGCAGCTTAGGAGCGGACCGAGTCGCAGATACGCAGTATTTT. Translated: CASSLGADRVADTQYF. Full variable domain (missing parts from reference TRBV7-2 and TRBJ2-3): GAGVSQSPSNKVTEKGKDVELRCDPISGHTALYWYRQSLGQGLEFLIYFQGNSAPDKSGLPSDRFSAERTGGSVSTLTIQRTQQEDSAVYLCASSLGADRVADTQYFGPGTRLTVL.